The 13 T cell receptor beta chains reported below all come from one sample, sequenced in a study of cytomegalovirus exposure and HLA in healthy donors. PCR primers comprised 60 Vbeta and 13 Jbeta primers. TCRdb keeps only in-frame clones here, not all; method: immunoSEQ multiplex PCR. The sample lists roughly 120,000 clones; approximately 81% were seen once. The sequencing input was PBMCs. These receptors came from a young man in good health and CMV-seronegative.

V is TRBV27 and J is TRBJ2-1, with a possible D match to TRBD2 (5 bases). The CDR3 contains 16 residues. Germline V gene data show CDR1 as MNHEY and CDR2 as SMNVEV (reference sequence). V was trimmed by 2 bases and J by 6 bases, leaving 17 bases between them. CDR3 region: CASSLIRTGVSNEQFF. The CDR3 bases are TGTGCCAGCAGTTTAATCAGGACCGGGGTTTCCAATGAGCAGTTCTTC.

V is TRBV5-1 and J is TRBJ2-1; a weak D match, TRBD2 (6 bases). Trimming pared 1 base from V and 2 bases from J, leaving 16 bases between. Germline V CDR1 and CDR2: SGHRS, YFSETQ. The CDR3 loop spans 17 amino acids. This CDR3 reads CASSLPALADPYNEQFF. The CDR3 DNA is TGCGCCAGCAGCTTGCCGGCCTTAGCGGACCCCTACAATGAGCAGTTCTTC.

The genes are TRBV6-5 and TRBJ2-1, with TRBD1 matching over 7 bases. V gave up 5 bases and J gave up 4 bases; unmatched junction bases: 8. The CDR3 sequence is 15 residues long. CDR1 and CDR2 from the germline V gene are MNHEY and SVGAGI. The CDR3 sequence: CASSTGAASYNEQFF. Written as DNA, the CDR3 is TGTGCCAGCAGTACAGGGGCCGCCTCGTACAATGAGCAGTTCTTC.

This chain links TRBV21-1 with TRBJ2-3; the table's D gene call, TRBD2, was not cross checked with the DNA. TRBV21-1 is an annotated pseudogene. This CDR3 spans 15 amino acids. The CDR3: CAGKLAGEHTDTQYF. In DNA form, the CDR3 reads TGTGCCGGGAAACTAGCGGGAGAGCACACAGATACGCAGTATTTT.

This clone was seen just once. The gene calls are TRBV19 and TRBJ2-1, with D perhaps matching TRBD2 (5 bases). There are 15 residues in the CDR3. Trimming pared 6 bases from V and 1 base from J, leaving 13 bases between. Germline CDR1 reads LNHDA; CDR2 reads SQIVND (reference sequence). In nucleotides, the CDR3 is TGTGCCAGTAGAGTGGGAGAAAGGTCCTACAATGAGCAGTTCTTC. Encoded protein: CASRVGERSYNEQFF.

The chain employs TRBV29-1 and TRBJ1-1; tentative D call: TRBD1 (6 bases). Trimming cost V 4 bases and J 7 bases, with 19 bases left between them. Germline V gene sequence: CDR1 SQVTM, CDR2 ANQGSEA. The CDR3 covers 14 residues. CDR3 amino acids: CSVAGHGVVCEAFF. The DNA for the CDR3 is TGCAGCGTTGCGGGACATGGAGTTGTGTGTGAAGCTTTCTTT. Drawing the rest from reference TRBV29-1 and TRBJ1-1, the complete variable domain is SAVISQKPSRDICQRGTSLTIQCQVDSQVTMMFWYRQQPGQSLTLIATANQGSEATYESGFVIDKFPISRPNLTFSTLTVSNMSPEDSSIYLCSVAGHGVVCEAFFGQGTRLTVV.

This clone was found once. The chain couples TRBV6-5 to TRBJ2-7; the D gene is possibly TRBD1 (6 bases). CDR1 and CDR2 from the germline V gene are MNHEY and SVGAGI. This CDR3 spans 14 amino acids. Trimming took 6 bases from V and 0 from J, leaving 12 bases between them. CDR3 in amino acids: CASRRQVSSYEQYF. The CDR3 nucleotides are TGTGCCAGCAGGAGACAGGTTAGCTCCTACGAGCAGTACTTC.

The chain's CDR3 is CAISKDRFNEQFF. As DNA, the CDR3 is TGTGCCATCAGTAAGGACAGATTTAATGAGCAGTTCTTC. The chain carries TRBV10-3 and TRBJ2-1; maybe TRBD1 (6 bases). The CDR3 length is 13 residues. V lost 5 bases and J lost 7, with 12 bases in between. Per the germline V gene, CDR1 is ENHRY and CDR2 is SYGVKD.

This sequence joins TRBV5-1 and TRBJ1-2; 7 bases fit TRBD1. After removal of 0 bases from V and 2 bases from J, the junction contained 4 bases not matched to a gene. The germline V gene encodes CDR1 SGHRS and CDR2 YFSETQ. The CDR3 totals 15 residues. The CDR3 coding sequence is TGCGCCAGCAGCTTGGAAGGCAGGGGGAACTATGGCTACACCTTC. Encoded protein: CASSLEGRGNYGYTF.

This clone has just a few counts. As DNA, the CDR3 is TGTGCCAGCAGCTTAGATCGGGGACTCGGCACTGAAGCTTTCTTT. Translation gives CASSLDRGLGTEAFF. This chain connects TRBV11-3 to TRBJ1-1, with a possible D match to TRBD1 (5 bases). Germline V CDR1 and CDR2: SGHNT, YENEEA. The CDR3 runs 15 residues. The V end was cut by 0 bases, the J end by 4 bases, with 12 bases between.

V and J are TRBV18 and TRBJ2-1; 8 bases align to TRBD2. Per the germline V gene, CDR1 is KGHSH and CDR2 is LQKENI. The J segment lost 4 bases and the V segment lost 0 bases, leaving 2 bases of the junction unmatched. This CDR3 has 15 residues. CDR3 amino acids: CASSPPAGGYNEQFF. The DNA of the CDR3 is TGTGCCAGCTCACCACCCGCGGGAGGTTACAATGAGCAGTTCTTC.

The chain couples TRBV11-3 to TRBJ2-6; perhaps TRBD1 as D (5 bases). CDR1 SGHNT and CDR2 YENEEA come from the germline V gene. The CDR3 has 17 amino acids. Trimming removed 0 bases from V and 0 bases from J, with 9 bases in between. The CDR3 coding sequence is TGTGCCAGCAGCTTAGAGGCAGGGAACTCTGGGGCCAACGTCCTGACTTTC. Encoded protein: CASSLEAGNSGANVLTF.

This rearrangement joins TRBV18 to TRBJ2-7; 15 positions match TRBD2. The CDR3 is made up of 15 amino acids. CDR1 and CDR2 from the germline V gene are KGHSH and LQKENI. The V gene end was trimmed by 3 bases and the J gene end by 4 bases; junction bases not matched to a gene: 1. CDR3 amino acids: CASSPGLAGGYEQYV. CDR3 coding DNA: TGTGCCAGCTCACCGGGACTAGCGGGAGGATACGAGCAGTACGTC.